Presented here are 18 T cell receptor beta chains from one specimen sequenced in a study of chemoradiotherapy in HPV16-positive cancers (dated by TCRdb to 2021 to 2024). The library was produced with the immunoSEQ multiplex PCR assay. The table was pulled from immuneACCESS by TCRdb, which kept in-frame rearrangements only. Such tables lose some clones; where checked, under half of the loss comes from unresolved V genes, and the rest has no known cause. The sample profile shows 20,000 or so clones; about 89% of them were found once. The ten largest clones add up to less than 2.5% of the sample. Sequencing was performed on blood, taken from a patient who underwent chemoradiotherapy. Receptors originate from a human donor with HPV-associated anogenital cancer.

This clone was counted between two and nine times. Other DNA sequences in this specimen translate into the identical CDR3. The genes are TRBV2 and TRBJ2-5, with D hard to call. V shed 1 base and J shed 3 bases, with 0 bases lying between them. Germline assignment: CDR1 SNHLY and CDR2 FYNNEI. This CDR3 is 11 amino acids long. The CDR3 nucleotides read TGTGCCAGCAGTGAAGAAGAGACCCAGTACTTC. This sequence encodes CASSEEETQYF. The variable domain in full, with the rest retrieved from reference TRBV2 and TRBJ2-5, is EPEVTQTPSHQVTQMGQEVILRCVPISNHLYFYWYRQILGQKVEFLVSFYNNEISEKSEIFDDQFSVERPDGSNFTLKIRSTKLEDSAMYFCASSEEETQYFGPGTRLLVL.

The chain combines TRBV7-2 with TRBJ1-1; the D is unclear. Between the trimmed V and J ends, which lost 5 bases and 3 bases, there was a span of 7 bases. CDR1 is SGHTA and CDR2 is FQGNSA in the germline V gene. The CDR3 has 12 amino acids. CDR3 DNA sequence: TGTGCCAGCAGCAACACGTACACTGAAGCTTTCTTT. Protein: CASSNTYTEAFF.

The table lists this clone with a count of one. The CDR3 reads CASSMGDRGFNQPQHF. CDR3 bases: TGTGCCAGTAGTATGGGAGACAGGGGGTTCAATCAGCCCCAGCATTTT. The V and J genes are TRBV19 and TRBJ1-5; 9 bases are shared with TRBD1. CDR1 LNHDA and CDR2 SQIVND come from the germline V gene (reference sequence). The J segment lost 3 bases and the V segment lost 3 bases, leaving 6 bases of the junction unmatched. The CDR3 covers 16 residues.

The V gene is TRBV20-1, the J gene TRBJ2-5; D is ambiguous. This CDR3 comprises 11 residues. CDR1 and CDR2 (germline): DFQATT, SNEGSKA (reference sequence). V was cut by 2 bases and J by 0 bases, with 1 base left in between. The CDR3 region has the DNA TGCAGTGCTAGACACCAAGAGACCCAGTACTTC. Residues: CSARHQETQYF.

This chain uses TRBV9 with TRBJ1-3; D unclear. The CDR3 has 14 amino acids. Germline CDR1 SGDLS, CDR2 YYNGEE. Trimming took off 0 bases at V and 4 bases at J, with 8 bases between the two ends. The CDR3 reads CASSVEWQGNTIYF. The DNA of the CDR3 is TGTGCCAGCAGCGTAGAGTGGCAGGGAAACACCATATATTTT.

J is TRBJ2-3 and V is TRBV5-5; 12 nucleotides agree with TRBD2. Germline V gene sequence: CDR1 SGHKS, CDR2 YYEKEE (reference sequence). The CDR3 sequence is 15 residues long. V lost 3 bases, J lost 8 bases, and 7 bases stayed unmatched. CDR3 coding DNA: TGTGCCAGCAGCTCTACTAGCGGGGGGAGCGGTACGCAGTATTTT. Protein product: CASSSTSGGSGTQYF.

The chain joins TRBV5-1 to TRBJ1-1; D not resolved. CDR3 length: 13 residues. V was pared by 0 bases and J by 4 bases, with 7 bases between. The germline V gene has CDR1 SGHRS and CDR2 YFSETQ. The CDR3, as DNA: TGCGCCAGCAGCTTGGAGTTGATCACTGAAGCTTTCTTT. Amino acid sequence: CASSLELITEAFF.

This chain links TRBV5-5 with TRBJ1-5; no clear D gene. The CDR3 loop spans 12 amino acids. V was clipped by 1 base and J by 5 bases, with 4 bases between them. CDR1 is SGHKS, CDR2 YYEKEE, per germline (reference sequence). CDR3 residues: CASSLPDQPQHF. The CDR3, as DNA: TGTGCCAGCAGCTTGCCCGATCAGCCCCAGCATTTT. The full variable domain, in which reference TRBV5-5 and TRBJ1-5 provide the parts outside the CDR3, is DAGVTQSPTHLIKTRGQQVTLRCSPISGHKSVSWYQQVLGQGPQFIFQYYEKEERGRGNFPDRFSARQFPNYSSELNVNALLLGDSALYLCASSLPDQPQHFGDGTRLSIL.

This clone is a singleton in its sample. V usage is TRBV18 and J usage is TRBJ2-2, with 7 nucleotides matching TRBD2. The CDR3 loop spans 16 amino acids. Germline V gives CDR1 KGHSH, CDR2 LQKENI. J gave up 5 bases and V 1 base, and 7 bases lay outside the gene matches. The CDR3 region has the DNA TGTGCCAGCTCACCACTGGTAGCGGGTGAAACCGGGGAGCTGTTTTTT. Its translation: CASSPLVAGETGELFF.

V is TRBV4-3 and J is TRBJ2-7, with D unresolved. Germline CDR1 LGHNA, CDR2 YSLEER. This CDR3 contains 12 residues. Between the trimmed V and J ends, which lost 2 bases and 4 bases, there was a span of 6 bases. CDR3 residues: CASSQLGYEQYF. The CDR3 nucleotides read TGCGCCAGCAGCCAACTTGGATACGAGCAGTACTTC.

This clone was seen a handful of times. DNA of the CDR3: TGTGCCAGCAAGGTCCGAACAGGTGGCTACACCTTC. Translating gives CASKVRTGGYTF. The genes are TRBV6-5 and TRBJ1-2, with TRBD1 as a possible D gene (5 bases). Germline V CDR1 and CDR2: MNHEY, SVGAGI. The germline V and J ends were trimmed by 7 bases and 7 bases, with 13 bases remaining between them. There are 12 residues in the CDR3.

The CDR3 bases are TGTGCCAGCAACGAATCTGGGGGTAAGAGTCAGCCCCAGCATTTT. Translated: CASNESGGKSQPQHF. This sequence joins TRBV7-2 and TRBJ1-5, with D perhaps matching TRBD1 (5 bases). The V gene's germline CDR1 is SGHTA and CDR2 FQGNSA. The CDR3 runs to 15 residues. V shed 7 bases and J shed 6 bases, with 19 bases lying between them.

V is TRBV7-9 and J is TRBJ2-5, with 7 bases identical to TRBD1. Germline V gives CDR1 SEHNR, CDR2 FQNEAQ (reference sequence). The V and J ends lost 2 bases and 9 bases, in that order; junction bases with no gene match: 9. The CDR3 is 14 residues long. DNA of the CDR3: TGTGCCAGCAGCTTACAGACTAACCAGGGGGCCCAGTACTTC. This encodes CASSLQTNQGAQYF.

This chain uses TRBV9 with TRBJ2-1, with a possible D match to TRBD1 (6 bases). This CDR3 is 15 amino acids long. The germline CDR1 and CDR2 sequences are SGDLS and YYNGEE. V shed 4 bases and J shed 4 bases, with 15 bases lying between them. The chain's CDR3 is CASSIRDNKYNEQFF. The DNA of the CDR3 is TGTGCCAGCAGCATCCGGGACAATAAGTACAATGAGCAGTTCTTC.

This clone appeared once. In DNA form, the CDR3 reads TGTGCCAGTAAGCAGGGAAACTCTGGAAACACCATATATTTT. It yields the protein CASKQGNSGNTIYF. The rearrangement links TRBV6-5 to TRBJ1-3; D perhaps matches TRBD1 (5 bases). The V and J ends lost 9 bases and 0 bases respectively, with 12 bases between them. In germline, CDR1 is MNHEY, CDR2 SVGAGI. The CDR3 totals 14 residues.

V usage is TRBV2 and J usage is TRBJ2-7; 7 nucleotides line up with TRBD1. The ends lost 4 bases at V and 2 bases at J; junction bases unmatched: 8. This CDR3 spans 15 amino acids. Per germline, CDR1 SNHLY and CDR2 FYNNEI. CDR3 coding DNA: TGTGCCAGCAGTGCGGCCGGGACAGCGACCTACGAGCAGTACTTC. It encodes CASSAAGTATYEQYF.

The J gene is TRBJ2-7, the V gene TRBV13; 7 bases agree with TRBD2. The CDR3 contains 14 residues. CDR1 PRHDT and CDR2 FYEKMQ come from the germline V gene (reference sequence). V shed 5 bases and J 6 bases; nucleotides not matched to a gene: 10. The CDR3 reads CASSQGLPGGEQYF. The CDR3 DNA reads TGTGCCAGCAGCCAAGGACTACCGGGGGGCGAGCAGTACTTC.

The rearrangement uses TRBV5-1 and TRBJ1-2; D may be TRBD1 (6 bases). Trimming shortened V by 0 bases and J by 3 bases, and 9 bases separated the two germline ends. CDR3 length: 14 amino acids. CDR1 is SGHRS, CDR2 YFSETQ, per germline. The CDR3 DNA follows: TGCGCCAGCAGCTTGGGTAGGACAGACTATGGCTACACCTTC. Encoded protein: CASSLGRTDYGYTF.